This TCR beta chain was sequenced for a study of CD8+ T cells in alopecia areata. Points from the study as a whole: In patients, TCRs were shared less clearly than in mice, and HLA may possibly be involved.

cDNA serving as the sequencing template came from extracted, reverse transcribed RNA. Only in-frame clones appear in the TCRdb table, and some are missing; sequencing was by immunoSEQ multiplex PCR. The table includes more than 150,000 clones, 40% to 55% detected once. The treatment: oral pan-JAK inhibitor, 5-10 mg twice daily. As to this clone: As yet, its antigen is unknown.

This CDR3 comprises 12 residues. Germline CDR1 reads SQVTM; CDR2 reads ANQGSEA. The V and J ends lost 6 bases and 5 bases respectively, with 13 bases between them. The chain carries TRBV29-1 and TRBJ2-5; D is uncertain. The origin of this receptor is a human donor with alopecia areata. The material was CD8+ T cells sorted from blood, obtained around week 53, from a patient treated with tofacitinib. In DNA, the CDR3 is TGCAGCGTAGGGAAGGATCTGGAGACCCAGTACTTC. This sequence encodes CSVGKDLETQYF. The full variable domain, its missing parts supplied by reference TRBV29-1 and TRBJ2-5, is SAVISQKPSRDICQRGTSLTIQCQVDSQVTMMFWYRQQPGQSLTLIATANQGSEATYESGFVIDKFPISRPNLTFSTLTVSNMSPEDSSIYLCSVGKDLETQYFGPGTRLLVL.